Shown below are 26 T cell receptor beta chains from a single sample sequenced in a study of cytomegalovirus exposure and HLA in healthy donors. The PCR made use of 60 Vbeta and 13 Jbeta primers. TCRdb keeps only in-frame clones here, not all; method: immunoSEQ multiplex PCR. Altogether around 150,000 clones are present, approximately 81% being singletons, with the ten largest covering 4.3%. Source material: PBMCs. The receptors were gathered from a woman between 40 and 50 years old in good health and CMV-seropositive.

V and J are TRBV7-3 and TRBJ2-3; no reliable D call. V was trimmed by 1 base and J by 3 bases, leaving 5 bases between them. The CDR3 spans 13 residues. Germline values: CDR1 SGHTA, CDR2 FQGTGA. This CDR3 reads CASSLMRTDTQYF. The CDR3 DNA follows: TGTGCCAGCAGCTTAATGAGGACAGATACGCAGTATTTT.

The chain uses TRBV7-8 and TRBJ2-7, with a possible D match to TRBD1 (5 bases). The CDR3 is made up of 15 amino acids. V lost 1 base, J lost 6 bases, and 16 bases lay in between. Germline-derived CDR1 and CDR2 are SGHVS and FQNEAQ. The DNA of the CDR3 is TGTGCCAGCAGCTTAGGGGGTGGGGCTACTGCCGAGCAGTACTTC. Protein product: CASSLGGGATAEQYF.

This sequence joins TRBV25-1 and TRBJ2-3; a weak D match, TRBD2 (6 bases). The germline V and J ends were trimmed by 1 base and 1 base, with 6 bases remaining between them. The CDR3 loop spans 14 amino acids. Per the germline V gene, CDR1 is MGHDK and CDR2 is SYGVNS. In DNA form, the CDR3 reads TGTGCCAGCAGTGAATGGAGGGGCACAGATACGCAGTATTTT. Protein: CASSEWRGTDTQYF. Full variable domain (missing parts from reference TRBV25-1 and TRBJ2-3): EADIYQTPRYLVIGTGKKITLECSQTMGHDKMYWYQQDPGMELHLIHYSYGVNSTEKGDLSSESTVSRIRTEHFPLTLESARPSHTSQYLCASSEWRGTDTQYFGPGTRLTVL.

This sequence joins TRBV6-4 and TRBJ2-2; the D gene is possibly TRBD2 (5 bases). This CDR3 region has 14 residues. Looked up from germline, CDR1 is MRHNA and CDR2 is SNTAGT. The CDR3 loop reads CALEGGENTGELFF. DNA for the CDR3: TGTGCTTTAGAGGGTGGAGAAAACACCGGGGAGCTGTTTTTT.

The chain carries TRBV5-1 and TRBJ2-7; 14 bases map to TRBD2. The CDR3 extends over 18 amino acids. J lost 4 bases, V lost 6 bases, and 15 bases had no gene match. The germline CDR1 and CDR2 sequences are SGHRS and YFSETQ. This chain's CDR3 is CASKPGNTGTSGSYEQYF. DNA of the CDR3: TGCGCCAGCAAACCAGGGAATACCGGGACTAGCGGGAGTTACGAGCAGTACTTC.

The chain employs TRBV27 and TRBJ1-6, with TRBD1 matching 9 bases. Looked up from germline, CDR1 is MNHEY and CDR2 is SMNVEV (reference sequence). This CDR3 contains 15 residues. V dropped 6 bases and J dropped 9; count of bases not matched to a gene: 9. The CDR3 DNA follows: TGTGCCAGCAGGGAACAGGGGGCGCTTAGTTCACCCCTCCACTTT. Translating gives CASREQGALSSPLHF.

The chain uses TRBV2 and TRBJ2-7, with TRBD1 matching over 7 bases. CDR3 length equals 15 residues. Germline loops: CDR1 SNHLY, CDR2 FYNNEI. V dropped 1 base and J dropped 0; count of bases not matched to a gene: 3. The CDR3, as DNA: TGTGCCAGCAGTGAAGGGGACAGAAACTCCTACGAGCAGTACTTC. It translates to CASSEGDRNSYEQYF.

The gene calls are TRBV29-1 and TRBJ2-3, with 13 nucleotides matching TRBD2. Germline assignment: CDR1 SQVTM and CDR2 ANQGSEA. The CDR3 extends over 15 amino acids. V dropped 6 bases and J dropped 2; count of bases not matched to a gene: 5. The DNA of the CDR3 is TGCAGCGTAGGGACTAGCGGGATATACACAGATACGCAGTATTTT. It encodes CSVGTSGIYTDTQYF.

A few counts support this clone. CDR3 amino acids: CASRVDRNSPLHF. The CDR3 coding sequence is TGTGCCAGCAGAGTGGACAGGAATTCACCCCTCCACTTT. This rearrangement joins TRBV6-6 to TRBJ1-6, with 7 bases matching TRBD1. J was trimmed by 7 bases and V by 6 bases; bases with no gene match: 3. From germline, CDR1 is MNHNY and CDR2 SVGAGI (reference sequence). This CDR3 is 13 amino acids long.

The chain couples TRBV5-4 to TRBJ2-2; TRBD2 matches at 8 bases. After removal of 2 bases from V and 5 bases from J, the junction contained 5 bases not matched to a gene. Germline assignment: CDR1 SGHNT and CDR2 YYREEE (reference sequence). CDR3 length: 15 residues. CDR3 in DNA: TGTGCCAGCAGCTTTCCGGGGGGGGGTACCGGGGAGCTGTTTTTT. This encodes CASSFPGGGTGELFF.

V and J are TRBV5-1 and TRBJ1-6, with 7 bases that match TRBD1. The CDR3 is 15 amino acids. Germline V CDR1 and CDR2: SGHRS, YFSETQ. The J segment lost 12 bases and the V segment lost 4 bases, leaving 13 bases of the junction unmatched. CDR3 sequence (DNA): TGCGCCAGCAGCCCCGGGACAGTCCTAATGAGACCCCTCCACTTT. It yields the protein CASSPGTVLMRPLHF.

The chain has TRBV13 and TRBJ2-1; maybe TRBD2 (7 bases). The CDR3 has 15 residues. Germline V gene data show CDR1 as PRHDT and CDR2 as FYEKMQ (reference sequence). V was shortened by 2 bases and J by 6 bases, with 14 bases between the two germline ends. As DNA, the CDR3 is TGTGCCAGCAGCTTAAGGGGGGGATGGGGCAATGAGCAGTTCTTC. This gives the protein CASSLRGGWGNEQFF.

The chain has TRBV5-1 and TRBJ2-7, with TRBD2 matching 8 bases. The CDR3 totals 14 residues. The V gene end was trimmed by 2 bases and the J gene end by 3 bases; junction bases not matched to a gene: 4. Looked up from germline, CDR1 is SGHRS and CDR2 is YFSETQ. The CDR3 region has the DNA TGCGCCAGCAGCTTAAGCGGGAGCAACTACGAGCAGTACTTC. Its translation is CASSLSGSNYEQYF.

About this clone itself: The sample holds other DNA sequences that translate to the same CDR3. The gene calls are TRBV6-4 and TRBJ2-2, with D possibly being TRBD1 (6 bases). The ends were cut back, 3 bases at V and 5 bases at J, with 7 bases in the middle. Looked up from germline, CDR1 is MRHNA and CDR2 is SNTAGT. The length of the CDR3 is 13 residues. The CDR3 coding sequence is TGTGCCAGCAGTGAAACAGGGACCGGGGAGCTGTTTTTT. This gives the protein CASSETGTGELFF.

The chain uses TRBV18 and TRBJ2-3; tentative D call: TRBD2 (6 bases). V was shortened by 3 bases and J by 1 base, with 17 bases between the two germline ends. The CDR3 length is 17 residues. Germline lookup yields CDR1 KGHSH and CDR2 LQKENI. The CDR3 DNA reads TGTGCCAGCTCACCGGAGACGGGAGAGGTGGGCACAGATACGCAGTATTTT. Amino acids: CASSPETGEVGTDTQYF.

This chain uses TRBV5-5 with TRBJ2-5; TRBD2 might be the D (5 bases). V lost 4 bases, J lost 1 base, and 11 bases lay in between. CDR3 length: 14 residues. Germline loops: CDR1 SGHKS, CDR2 YYEKEE (reference sequence). The DNA for the CDR3 is TGTGCCAGCAGCCTAGCTGGCAGCCAAGAGACCCAGTACTTC. As protein: CASSLAGSQETQYF.

The chain links TRBV2 to TRBJ2-3; 10 bases map to TRBD2. The ends lost 6 bases at V and 7 bases at J; junction bases unmatched: 7. CDR3 length: 14 amino acids. Germline V CDR1 and CDR2: SNHLY, FYNNEI. CDR3 residues: CASSALAGANTQYF. Here the CDR3 DNA reads TGTGCCAGCAGCGCCCTAGCGGGAGCGAATACGCAGTATTTT.

This chain connects TRBV7-2 to TRBJ2-5; 9 bases are shared with TRBD2. The CDR3 runs to 14 residues. The J segment lost 7 bases and the V segment lost 4 bases, leaving 7 bases of the junction unmatched. Per the germline V gene, CDR1 is SGHTA and CDR2 is FQGNSA. The CDR3, as DNA: TGTGCCAGCAGCTGGGCGGGGGGGCCAGGGACCCAGTACTTC. Its translation is CASSWAGGPGTQYF.

This clone has only one observation. The gene calls are TRBV19 and TRBJ2-5; a weak D match, TRBD2 (5 bases). The CDR3 sequence is 13 residues long. Deletions cut 10 bases from V and 5 bases from J, with 17 bases between. Germline loops: CDR1 LNHDA, CDR2 SQIVND (reference sequence). CDR3 loop: CAIKARRAETQYF. In DNA, the CDR3 is TGTGCCATCAAGGCCCGGCGGGCGGAGACCCAGTACTTC.

This chain links TRBV7-2 with TRBJ2-1; TRBD2 aligns across 8 bases. The CDR3 covers 16 residues. CDR1 SGHTA and CDR2 FQGNSA come from the germline V gene. V shed 2 bases and J 5 bases; nucleotides not matched to a gene: 8. The CDR3 sequence is CASSLSGSGTHNEQFF. CDR3 coding DNA: TGTGCCAGCAGCTTATCCGGTAGCGGGACCCACAATGAGCAGTTCTTC.

The sample holds one count of this clone. This chain links TRBV19 with TRBJ1-2; weak D call: TRBD1 (5 bases). V lost 11 bases, J lost 7 bases, and 20 bases lay in between. The CDR3 is 13 amino acids. Germline V gene data show CDR1 as LNHDA and CDR2 as SQIVND (reference sequence). CDR3 DNA: TGTGCCTCCAGTAGGCGCCAGGGACTTGGCTACACCTTC. It translates to CASSRRQGLGYTF. The full variable domain, completed using reference TRBV19 and TRBJ1-2, is DGGITQSPKYLFRKEGQNVTLSCEQNLNHDAMYWYRQDPGQGLRLIYYSQIVNDFQKGDIAEGYSVSREKKESFPLTVTSAQKNPTAFYLCASSRRQGLGYTFGSGTRLTVV.

The J gene is TRBJ2-7, the V gene TRBV5-4; TRBD2 matches at 7 bases. The CDR3 contains 18 residues. After removal of 4 bases from V and 4 bases from J, the junction contained 20 bases not matched to a gene. From germline, CDR1 is SGHNT and CDR2 YYREEE (reference sequence). The CDR3 sequence is CASSLAGSIREDSYEQYF. CDR3 sequence (DNA): TGTGCCAGCAGCCTGGCGGGATCTATACGGGAGGACTCGTACGAGCAGTACTTC. Full variable domain (remainder filled in from reference TRBV5-4 and TRBJ2-7): ETGVTQSPTHLIKTRGQQVTLRCSSQSGHNTVSWYQQALGQGPQFIFQYYREEENGRGNFPPRFSGLQFPNYSSELNVNALELDDSALYLCASSLAGSIREDSYEQYFGPGTRLTVT.

The table lists this clone with a count of one. The V and J genes are TRBV5-1 and TRBJ2-3, with TRBD2 matching 15 bases. This CDR3 comprises 16 residues. Germline values: CDR1 SGHRS, CDR2 YFSETQ. The ends lost 4 bases at V and 10 bases at J; junction bases unmatched: 10. CDR3 in amino acids: CASSGGTSGGLFSQYF. Written as DNA, the CDR3 is TGCGCCAGCAGCGGAGGGACTAGCGGGGGGCTGTTTTCGCAGTATTTT.

The chain couples TRBV5-1 to TRBJ2-5; 9 bases are a match to TRBD2. The DNA matches TRBJ2-7 better at its end, which makes the J call doubtful. The CDR3 extends over 14 amino acids. CDR1 is SGHRS, CDR2 YFSETQ, per germline. The CDR3 coding sequence is TGCGCCAGCAGTCCAGCGGGGGGAACCTACGAGCAGTACTTC. Its translation is CASSPAGGTYEQYF.

Concerning this clone: The junction does not match germline at one end; this may be a read error. The CDR3 bases are TGTTCCAGTGTGGGGGCGAGGGAGACCCAGTACTTC. It specifies CSSVGARETQYF. The chain is built from TRBV7-9 and TRBJ2-5, with D possibly matching TRBD1 (6 bases). CDR1 and CDR2 (germline): SEHNR, FQNEAQ (reference sequence). This CDR3 has 12 amino acids.

Worth noting for this clone: At one end the junction does not follow the germline gene, possibly because of a read error. This sequence joins TRBV27 and TRBJ2-7, with D possibly TRBD1 on 6 matching bases. The CDR3 sequence is 13 residues long. Germline CDR1 and CDR2: MNHEY and SMNVEV (reference sequence). CDR3 amino acids: CASSMTGPYGQYF. CDR3 coding DNA: TGTGCCAGCAGTATGACAGGCCCCTACGGGCAGTACTTC.